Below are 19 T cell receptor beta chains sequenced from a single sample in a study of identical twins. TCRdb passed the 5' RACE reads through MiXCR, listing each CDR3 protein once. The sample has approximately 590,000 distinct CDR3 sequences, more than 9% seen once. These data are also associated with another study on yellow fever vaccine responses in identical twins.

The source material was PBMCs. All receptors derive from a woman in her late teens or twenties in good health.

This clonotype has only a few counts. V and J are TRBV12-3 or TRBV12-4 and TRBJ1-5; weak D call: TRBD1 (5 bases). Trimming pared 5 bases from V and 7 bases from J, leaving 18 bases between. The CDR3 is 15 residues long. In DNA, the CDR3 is TGTGCCAGCAGTCGGGTCGGGGCTGGGGCGCAGCCCCAGCATTTT. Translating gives CASSRVGAGAQPQHF.

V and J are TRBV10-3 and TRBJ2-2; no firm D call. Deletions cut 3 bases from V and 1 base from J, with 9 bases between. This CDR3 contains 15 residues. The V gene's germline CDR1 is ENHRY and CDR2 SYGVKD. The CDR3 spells CAISDEQKNTGELFF. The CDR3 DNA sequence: TGTGCCATCAGTGACGAACAGAAGAACACCGGGGAGCTGTTTTTT.

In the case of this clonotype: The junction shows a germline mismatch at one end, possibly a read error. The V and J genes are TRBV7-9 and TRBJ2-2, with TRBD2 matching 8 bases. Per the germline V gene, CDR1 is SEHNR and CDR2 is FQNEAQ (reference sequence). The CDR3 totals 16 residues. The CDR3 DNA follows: TGTTCCAGCAGCTTTGTAGCGGGGACGAACACCGGGGAGCTGTTTTTT. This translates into CSSSFVAGTNTGELFF.

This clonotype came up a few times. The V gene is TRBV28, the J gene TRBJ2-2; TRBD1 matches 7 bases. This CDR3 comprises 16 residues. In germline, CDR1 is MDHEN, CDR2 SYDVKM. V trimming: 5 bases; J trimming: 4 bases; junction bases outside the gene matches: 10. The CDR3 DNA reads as TGTGCCAGCAGTCAAAGACAGGGCGGCGGCACCGGGGAGCTGTTTTTT. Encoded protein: CASSQRQGGGTGELFF.

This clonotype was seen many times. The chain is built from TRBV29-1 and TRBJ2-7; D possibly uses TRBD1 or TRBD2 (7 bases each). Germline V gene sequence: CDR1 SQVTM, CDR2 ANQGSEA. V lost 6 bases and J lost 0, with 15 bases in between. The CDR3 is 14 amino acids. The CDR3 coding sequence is TGCAGCGTAGAAACAGGGGAGGGCTCCTACGAGCAGTACTTC. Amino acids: CSVETGEGSYEQYF.

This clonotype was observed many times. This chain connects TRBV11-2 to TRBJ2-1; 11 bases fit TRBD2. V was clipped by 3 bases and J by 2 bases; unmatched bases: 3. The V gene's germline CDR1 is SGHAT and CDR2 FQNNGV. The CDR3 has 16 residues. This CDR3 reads CASSFGLAGPYNEQFF. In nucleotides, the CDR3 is TGTGCCAGCAGCTTCGGACTAGCGGGCCCCTACAATGAGCAGTTCTTC.

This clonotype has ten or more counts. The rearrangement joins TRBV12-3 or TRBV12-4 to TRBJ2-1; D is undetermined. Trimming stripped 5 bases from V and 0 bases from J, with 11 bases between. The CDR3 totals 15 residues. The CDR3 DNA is TGTGCCAGCAGTACTCGAATTAGCTCCTACAATGAGCAGTTCTTC. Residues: CASSTRISSYNEQFF.

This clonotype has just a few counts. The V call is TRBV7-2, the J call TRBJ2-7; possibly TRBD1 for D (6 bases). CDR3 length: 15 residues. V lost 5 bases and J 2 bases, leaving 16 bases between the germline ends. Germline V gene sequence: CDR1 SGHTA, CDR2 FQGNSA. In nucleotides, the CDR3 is TGTGCCAGCAGCCCAAGGGGGAGCCCAACCTACGAGCAGTACTTC. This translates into CASSPRGSPTYEQYF.

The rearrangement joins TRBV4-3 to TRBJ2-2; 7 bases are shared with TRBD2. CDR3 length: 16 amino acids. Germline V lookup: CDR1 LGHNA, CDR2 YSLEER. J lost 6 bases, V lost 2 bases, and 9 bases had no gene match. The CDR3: CASSQRLAGVPGELFF. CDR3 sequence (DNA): TGCGCCAGCAGCCAAAGACTAGCCGGAGTCCCCGGGGAGCTGTTTTTT.

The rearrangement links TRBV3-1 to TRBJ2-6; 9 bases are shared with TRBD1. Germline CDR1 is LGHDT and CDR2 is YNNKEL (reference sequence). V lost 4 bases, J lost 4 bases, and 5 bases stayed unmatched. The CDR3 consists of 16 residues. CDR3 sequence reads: CASSRTGGAGANVLTF. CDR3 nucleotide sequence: TGTGCCAGCAGCCGTACAGGGGGCGCAGGGGCCAACGTCCTGACTTTC.

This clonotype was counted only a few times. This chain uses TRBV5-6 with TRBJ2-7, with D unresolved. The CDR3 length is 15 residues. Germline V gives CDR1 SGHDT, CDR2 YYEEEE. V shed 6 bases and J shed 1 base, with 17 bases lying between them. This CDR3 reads CASTRTVTDSYEQYF. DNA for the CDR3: TGTGCCAGCACCCGGACCGTGACGGATTCCTACGAGCAGTACTTC.

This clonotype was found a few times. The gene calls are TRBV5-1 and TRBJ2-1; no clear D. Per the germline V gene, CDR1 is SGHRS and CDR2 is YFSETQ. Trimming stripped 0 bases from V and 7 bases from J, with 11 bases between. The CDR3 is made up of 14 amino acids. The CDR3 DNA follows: TGCGCCAGCAGCTTGGAAGGTCCGAGGAATGAGCAGTTCTTC. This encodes CASSLEGPRNEQFF. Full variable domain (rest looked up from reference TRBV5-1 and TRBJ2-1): KAGVTQTPRYLIKTRGQQVTLSCSPISGHRSVSWYQQTPGQGLQFLFEYFSETQRNKGNFPGRFSGRQFSNSRSEMNVSTLELGDSALYLCASSLEGPRNEQFFGPGTRLTVL.

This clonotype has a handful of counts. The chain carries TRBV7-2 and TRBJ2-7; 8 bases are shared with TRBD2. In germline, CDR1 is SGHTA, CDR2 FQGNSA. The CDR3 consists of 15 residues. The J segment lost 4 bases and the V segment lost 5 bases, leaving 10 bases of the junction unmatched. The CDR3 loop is CASSPWTGGLYEQYF. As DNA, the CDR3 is TGTGCCAGCAGCCCCTGGACGGGAGGGCTATACGAGCAGTACTTC. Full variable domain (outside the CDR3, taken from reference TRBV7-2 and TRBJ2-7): GAGVSQSPSNKVTEKGKDVELRCDPISGHTALYWYRQSLGQGLEFLIYFQGNSAPDKSGLPSDRFSAERTGGSVSTLTIQRTQQEDSAVYLCASSPWTGGLYEQYFGPGTRLTVT.

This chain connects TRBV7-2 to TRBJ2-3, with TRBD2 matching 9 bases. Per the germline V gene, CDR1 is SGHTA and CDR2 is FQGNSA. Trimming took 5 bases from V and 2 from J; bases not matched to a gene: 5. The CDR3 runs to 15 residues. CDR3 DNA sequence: TGTGCCAGCAGCACCCGCGGGAGGGCCACAGATACGCAGTATTTT. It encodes CASSTRGRATDTQYF.

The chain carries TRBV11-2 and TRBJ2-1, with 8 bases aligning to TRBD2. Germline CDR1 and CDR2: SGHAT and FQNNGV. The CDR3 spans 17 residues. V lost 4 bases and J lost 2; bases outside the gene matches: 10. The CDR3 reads CASSSPGTGGPYNEQFF. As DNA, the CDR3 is TGTGCCAGCAGCTCCCCAGGGACGGGAGGGCCCTACAATGAGCAGTTCTTC. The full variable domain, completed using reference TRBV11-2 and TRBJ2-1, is EAGVAQSPRYKIIEKRQSVAFWCNPISGHATLYWYQQILGQGPKLLIQFQNNGVVDDSQLPKDRFSAERLKGVDSTLKIQPAKLEDSAVYLCASSSPGTGGPYNEQFFGPGTRLTVL.

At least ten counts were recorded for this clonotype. The CDR3 DNA sequence: TGTGCCATCAGTGACATCAGCACAGATACGCAGTATTTT. Its protein is CAISDISTDTQYF. The V call is TRBV10-3, the J call TRBJ2-3; unclear D gene. This CDR3 region has 13 residues. From germline, CDR1 is ENHRY and CDR2 SYGVKD. The V and J ends lost 3 bases and 0 bases respectively, with 4 bases between them.

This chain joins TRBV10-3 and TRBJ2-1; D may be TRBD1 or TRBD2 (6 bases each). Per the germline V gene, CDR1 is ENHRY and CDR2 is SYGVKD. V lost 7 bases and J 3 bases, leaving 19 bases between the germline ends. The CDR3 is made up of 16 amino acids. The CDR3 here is CAITGAPGSLYNEQFF. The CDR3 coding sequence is TGTGCCATCACGGGGGCCCCCGGGAGTCTCTACAATGAGCAGTTCTTC.

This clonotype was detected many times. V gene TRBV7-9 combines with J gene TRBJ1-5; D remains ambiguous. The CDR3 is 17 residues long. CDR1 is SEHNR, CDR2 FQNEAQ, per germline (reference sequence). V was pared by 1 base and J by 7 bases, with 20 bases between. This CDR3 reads CASSLGVAGISVQPQHF. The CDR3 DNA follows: TGTGCCAGCAGCTTAGGTGTAGCCGGGATTTCTGTCCAGCCCCAGCATTTT.

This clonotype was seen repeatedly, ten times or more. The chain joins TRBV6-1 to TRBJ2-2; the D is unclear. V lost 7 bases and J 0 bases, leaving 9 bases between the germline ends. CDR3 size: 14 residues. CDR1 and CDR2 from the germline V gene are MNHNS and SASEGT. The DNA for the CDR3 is TGTGCCAGCACTCGTGAAGCGAACACCGGGGAGCTGTTTTTT. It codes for CASTREANTGELFF.